One and the same sample provided the 15 T cell receptor beta chains below, sequenced in a study of cytotoxic CD8 clonotypes in ibrutinib-treated CLL. Repertoires were generated with immunoSEQ multiplex PCR, while TCRdb's copy carries only in-frame clones and drops some. This sample carries about 150,000 clones, 75% to 85% of them seen once, and the ten largest clones take over 10%. The sequencing here drew on PBMCs, taken after 12 months of ibrutinib treatment. The receptors stem from a human donor with chronic lymphocytic leukemia.

This sequence joins TRBV19 and TRBJ2-3; the match to TRBD2 covers 11 bases. Germline V lookup: CDR1 LNHDA, CDR2 SQIVND (reference sequence). V lost 5 bases and J lost 6; bases outside the gene matches: 16. CDR3 length equals 18 residues. The CDR3 DNA is TGTGCCAGTAGTCACACCCCGGGACTAGCGGCGGCCCGGGATACGCAGTATTTT. Encoded protein: CASSHTPGLAAARDTQYF. The whole variable domain, filled in from reference TRBV19 and TRBJ2-3, reads DGGITQSPKYLFRKEGQNVTLSCEQNLNHDAMYWYRQDPGQGLRLIYYSQIVNDFQKGDIAEGYSVSREKKESFPLTVTSAQKNPTAFYLCASSHTPGLAAARDTQYFGPGTRLTVL.

The V call is TRBV4-1, the J call TRBJ2-7, with 7 bases aligning to TRBD1. Germline-derived CDR1 and CDR2 are MGHRA and YSYEKL. This CDR3 spans 17 amino acids. The J segment lost 4 bases and the V segment lost 3 bases, leaving 15 bases of the junction unmatched. CDR3 region: CASSHGTDGAPTYEQYF. The CDR3 DNA is TGCGCCAGCAGCCACGGGACAGATGGGGCCCCCACGTACGAGCAGTACTTC.

The rearrangement joins TRBV19 to TRBJ2-2; a possible D gene is TRBD2 (5 bases). Looked up from germline, CDR1 is LNHDA and CDR2 is SQIVND (reference sequence). Trimming stripped 4 bases from V and 3 bases from J, with 12 bases between. The CDR3 loop spans 15 amino acids. CDR3 coding DNA: TGTGCCAGTAGTACCCACGCCGGGGACACCGGGGAGCTGTTTTTT. It translates to CASSTHAGDTGELFF.

The chain is built from TRBV7-8 and TRBJ2-7; D is unresolved. CDR3 size: 13 residues. V was clipped by 0 bases and J by 5 bases, with 8 bases between them. Germline CDR1 and CDR2: SGHVS and FQNEAQ. CDR3 in amino acids: CASSLAVLNEQYF. The CDR3 nucleotides read TGTGCCAGCAGCTTAGCGGTACTTAACGAGCAGTACTTC.

This chain joins TRBV4-1 and TRBJ2-1; D unclear. Per germline, CDR1 MGHRA and CDR2 YSYEKL. Trimming cost V 1 base and J 0 bases, with 7 bases left between them. This CDR3 contains 15 residues. The CDR3 sequence is CASSQVGSSYNEQFF. CDR3 nucleotides: TGCGCCAGCAGCCAAGTAGGTAGCTCCTACAATGAGCAGTTCTTC.

The CDR3 spells CASSIQGSNEQFF. In DNA form, the CDR3 reads TGTGCCAGCAGCATTCAGGGTTCCAATGAGCAGTTCTTC. The rearrangement uses TRBV14 and TRBJ2-1; the D gene is possibly TRBD1 (5 bases). Trimming shortened V by 5 bases and J by 6 bases, and 11 bases separated the two germline ends. CDR1 SGHDN and CDR2 FVKESK come from the germline V gene. The CDR3 loop spans 13 amino acids.

The chain joins TRBV6-5 to TRBJ1-1; D is unresolved. Per the germline V gene, CDR1 is MNHEY and CDR2 is SVGAGI. This CDR3 is 13 amino acids long. With 1 base removed from V and 1 base from J, the gap between germline ends came to 4 bases. CDR3 in DNA: TGTGCCAGCAGTTACTGGGGGAACACTGAAGCTTTCTTT. Protein: CASSYWGNTEAFF.

The chain uses TRBV19 and TRBJ1-2; TRBD1 matches 9 bases. The CDR3 covers 15 residues. Per the germline V gene, CDR1 is LNHDA and CDR2 is SQIVND (reference sequence). J gave up 6 bases and V 5 bases, and 10 bases lay outside the gene matches. Here the CDR3 reads CASSRWSGDRDGYTF. The CDR3 DNA sequence: TGTGCCAGTAGTCGTTGGTCGGGGGACAGGGATGGCTACACCTTC.

The CDR3 DNA reads as TGTGCCAGCAGTTACATGAACACCGGGGAGCTGTTTTTT. Encoded protein: CASSYMNTGELFF. The genes are TRBV6-5 and TRBJ2-2; D is unclear. The CDR3 loop spans 13 amino acids. Germline lookup yields CDR1 MNHEY and CDR2 SVGAGI. Trimming took 2 bases from V and 1 from J, leaving 2 bases between them.

This clone was observed once. The rearrangement joins TRBV9 to TRBJ2-5; D unclear. This CDR3 spans 14 amino acids. Germline CDR1 is SGDLS and CDR2 is YYNGEE. Between the trimmed V and J ends, which lost 0 bases and 5 bases, there was a span of 11 bases. CDR3 sequence reads: CASSVAAQSETQYF. In nucleotides, the CDR3 is TGTGCCAGCAGCGTAGCTGCCCAGTCGGAGACCCAGTACTTC.

This clone has a handful of counts. The chain is built from TRBV30 and TRBJ1-5, with unresolved D. Germline lookup yields CDR1 GTSNPN and CDR2 SVGIG (reference sequence). V was clipped by 4 bases and J by 2 bases, with 9 bases between them. The CDR3 is 13 residues long. CDR3 bases: TGTGCCTGGACCTCCGGGGGCAATCAGCCCCAGCATTTT. It encodes CAWTSGGNQPQHF.

The chain combines TRBV6-1 with TRBJ2-5, with unresolved D. V was shortened by 2 bases and J by 2 bases, with 9 bases between the two germline ends. The CDR3 is 14 amino acids. Per germline, CDR1 MNHNS and CDR2 SASEGT. CDR3 sequence (DNA): TGTGCCAGCAGTGAACGCGCGCGGCAAGAGACCCAGTACTTC. Amino acid sequence: CASSERARQETQYF.

The rearrangement joins TRBV7-8 to TRBJ2-1; no clear D gene. The CDR3 has 11 amino acids. The V gene lost 2 bases and the J gene lost 6 bases, with 2 bases spanning the gap. CDR1 SGHVS and CDR2 FQNEAQ come from the germline V gene. CDR3 region: CASSLFNEQFF. The CDR3 bases are TGTGCCAGCAGCTTATTCAATGAGCAGTTCTTC.

The chain carries TRBV7-2 and TRBJ1-5; D not certain. Germline lookup yields CDR1 SGHTA and CDR2 FQGNSA. V lost 3 bases, J lost 4 bases, and 1 base lay in between. This CDR3 region has 11 residues. The CDR3 reads CASSLNQPQHF. The CDR3 DNA reads as TGTGCCAGCAGCTTGAATCAGCCCCAGCATTTT.

This clone was seen more than once but under ten times. The V call is TRBV27, the J call TRBJ1-5; no definite D call. This CDR3 spans 13 amino acids. CDR1 is MNHEY and CDR2 is SMNVEV in the germline V gene (reference sequence). V lost 3 bases to trimming and J lost 0 bases, with 3 bases between them. CDR3 loop: CASSFDSNQPQHF. CDR3 nucleotide sequence: TGTGCCAGCAGTTTCGATAGCAATCAGCCCCAGCATTTT.